The 8 T cell receptor beta chains presented below share a single source sample, sequenced in a study of technical replicates of blood from a few donors. Profiling relied on immunoSEQ multiplex PCR, and the TCRdb table lists in-frame clones only, not all of them. The data contain tens of thousands of clones, approximately 94% of them singletons. Sequencing was carried out using T cells isolated from PBMCs. These receptors were taken from a human donor in good health.

The genes are TRBV19 and TRBJ1-1; 8 bases align to TRBD1. This CDR3 is built from 14 residues. J lost 1 base, V lost 7 bases, and 5 bases had no gene match. Germline V gene lookup returns CDR1 LNHDA and CDR2 SQIVND (reference sequence). The chain's CDR3 is CASTLGQGNTEAFF. CDR3 sequence (DNA): TGTGCCAGTACCCTAGGACAGGGGAACACTGAAGCTTTCTTT.

The DNA for the CDR3 is TGTGCCATCAGTTCCAAGGGGACTAGTAGCGCAGATACGCAGTATTTT. Its translation: CAISSKGTSSADTQYF. V is TRBV10-3 and J is TRBJ2-3, with 8 bases lining up with TRBD2. CDR3 size: 16 residues. Germline assignment: CDR1 ENHRY and CDR2 SYGVKD. The V and J ends lost 5 bases and 4 bases, in that order; junction bases with no gene match: 11.

This chain links TRBV5-1 with TRBJ1-1; D remains unclear. The germline V and J ends were trimmed by 0 bases and 0 bases, with 6 bases remaining between them. The CDR3 has 14 residues. The V gene's germline CDR1 is SGHRS and CDR2 YFSETQ. Written as DNA, the CDR3 is TGCGCCAGCAGCTTGGCGGGTATGAACACTGAAGCTTTCTTT. Protein: CASSLAGMNTEAFF.

This clone was observed a handful of times. This chain links TRBV6-1 with TRBJ2-7, with D tentatively TRBD1 (6 bases). V lost 6 bases to trimming and J lost 3 bases, with 12 bases between them. CDR3 length: 13 amino acids. Per the germline V gene, CDR1 is MNHNS and CDR2 is SASEGT. DNA of the CDR3: TGTGCCAGCAGAGGAGGACAGAACTACGAGCAGTACTTC. Translating gives CASRGGQNYEQYF.

About this clone: Germline and junction disagree at one end, which may indicate a read error. The chain is built from TRBV7-7 and TRBJ2-2, with a weak D call TRBD1 (6 bases). The CDR3 sequence is 13 residues long. Germline lookup yields CDR1 SSHAT and CDR2 FNYEAQ (reference sequence). The CDR3 sequence is CASSASGVRELFF. The DNA for the CDR3 is TGTGCTAGCAGCGCATCAGGGGTACGGGAGCTGTTTTTT.

J is TRBJ1-2 and V is TRBV28; D gene ambiguous. This CDR3 region has 15 residues. Germline assignment: CDR1 MDHEN and CDR2 SYDVKM. The V gene lost 2 bases and the J gene lost 2 bases, with 12 bases spanning the gap. Here the CDR3 reads CASSLDLRGNYGYTF. The CDR3 DNA reads as TGTGCCAGCAGTTTAGATCTCCGGGGAAACTATGGCTACACCTTC.

CDR3 nucleotide sequence: TGTGCCAGCGCAAACAGGGGGGAAGCTTTCTTT. Its translation is CASANRGEAFF. The chain carries TRBV6-1 and TRBJ1-1; TRBD1 aligns across 8 bases. V shed 8 bases and J 8 bases; nucleotides not matched to a gene: 4. Germline lookup yields CDR1 MNHNS and CDR2 SASEGT. The CDR3 covers 11 residues.

In its sample, this clone ranks as medium-sized. This rearrangement joins TRBV2 to TRBJ2-7, with 8 bases that match TRBD2. The CDR3 is 14 amino acids. The V gene's germline CDR1 is SNHLY and CDR2 FYNNEI. The trim removed 7 bases at V and 2 bases at J, leaving 7 bases unmatched. CDR3 loop: CASMGLAGPYEQYF. The CDR3 DNA sequence: TGTGCCAGCATGGGGCTAGCGGGTCCCTACGAGCAGTACTTC.